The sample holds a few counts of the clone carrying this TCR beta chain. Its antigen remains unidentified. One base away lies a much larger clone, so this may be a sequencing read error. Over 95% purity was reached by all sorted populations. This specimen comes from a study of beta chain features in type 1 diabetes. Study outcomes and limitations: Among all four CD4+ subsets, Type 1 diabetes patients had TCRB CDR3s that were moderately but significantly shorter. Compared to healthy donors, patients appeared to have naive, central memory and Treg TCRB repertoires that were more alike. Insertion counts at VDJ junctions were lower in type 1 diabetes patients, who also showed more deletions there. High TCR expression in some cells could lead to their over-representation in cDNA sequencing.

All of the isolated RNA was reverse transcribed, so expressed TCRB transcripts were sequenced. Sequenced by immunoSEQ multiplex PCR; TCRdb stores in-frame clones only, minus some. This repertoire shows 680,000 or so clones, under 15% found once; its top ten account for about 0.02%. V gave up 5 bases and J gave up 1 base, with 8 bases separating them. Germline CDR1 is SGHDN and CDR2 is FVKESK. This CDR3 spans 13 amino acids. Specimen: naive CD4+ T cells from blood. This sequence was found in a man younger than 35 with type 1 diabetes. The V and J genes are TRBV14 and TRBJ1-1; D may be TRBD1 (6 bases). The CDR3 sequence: CASSSQGNTEAFF. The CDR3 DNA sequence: TGTGCCAGCAGCTCACAGGGGAACACTGAAGCTTTCTTT.